This T cell receptor beta chain was found in a study of blood T cells in healthy people across ages. Study-level points and caveats: Greater diversity and more naive CD4+ cells were seen in long-lived donors than in aged donors.

Investigators took about 9.1 milliliters of peripheral blood from every donor. CDR3 length: 15 amino acids. Trimming stripped 3 bases from V and 7 bases from J, with 18 bases between. Points on this clonotype: Its antigen is still unknown.

Next came a second PCR, run for roughly 6 to 11 cycles, which used a sample-barcoded 5' primer along with a J-beta primer mix. TCRdb analysed the 5' RACE reads with MiXCR anew, one entry per CDR3 protein. Among 800,000 to 1,300,000 distinct CDR3 sequences listed, under 30% were seen once. The sample also formed part of further work on T cells of mothers and their children. That source notes: Using the M1S primer, the second PCR added sample barcodes along with 2-4 random nucleotides.

The rearrangement links TRBV12-3 or TRBV12-4 to TRBJ1-2; D not resolved. The sequenced sample was blood. The sequence was collected from a girl aged 2 to 10 in good health. The CDR3 reads CASSFYGGGFGGYTF. CDR3 DNA: TGTGCCAGCAGTTTTTACGGAGGAGGCTTTGGTGGCTACACCTTC.